This entry lists 10 T cell receptor beta chains sequenced from one sample in a study of blood T cell repertoires in COVID-19. The protocol was immunoSEQ multiplex PCR, while the TCRdb copy is restricted to in-frame clones and leaves out a portion. The sample yields about 55,000 clones, over 75% seen once. Sample: peripheral blood. The origin of the receptors is a human donor in a cohort sampled during active COVID-19.

V gene TRBV12-3 or TRBV12-4 combines with J gene TRBJ2-1, with TRBD1 as a possible D gene (5 bases). This CDR3 is 13 amino acids long. The ends were cut back, 7 bases at V and 0 bases at J, with 7 bases in the middle. The CDR3 DNA is TGTGCCAGCACCGACAGCTCCTACAATGAGCAGTTCTTC. Its translation is CASTDSSYNEQFF.

This chain joins TRBV23-1 and TRBJ2-4, with 9 nucleotides matching TRBD1. TRBV23-1 is recorded as an ORF, its role being uncertain. With V trimmed by 1 base and J by 7 bases, 5 bases remained unmatched. The CDR3 loop spans 15 amino acids. CDR3 loop: CASSQLQGAGNIQYF. Written as DNA, the CDR3 is TGCGCCAGCAGTCAATTACAGGGGGCAGGGAACATTCAGTACTTC.

The sample holds a few counts of this clone. The chain combines TRBV10-3 with TRBJ2-1; 10 bases line up with TRBD2. CDR1 and CDR2 (germline): ENHRY, SYGVKD. This CDR3 spans 15 amino acids. V shed 10 bases and J 5 bases; nucleotides not matched to a gene: 11. CDR3 residues: CATATSGRVDNEQFF. CDR3 bases: TGTGCCACCGCGACGAGCGGGAGGGTAGACAATGAGCAGTTCTTC.

This clone was observed many times. The rearrangement joins TRBV27 to TRBJ2-5; D unclear. Trimming left V 6 bases short and J 5 bases short, with 13 bases between. Germline values: CDR1 MNHEY, CDR2 SMNVEV (reference sequence). CDR3 size: 13 residues. Here the CDR3 reads CASRRAPRETQYF. The CDR3 region has the DNA TGTGCCAGCAGAAGAGCGCCGAGGGAGACCCAGTACTTC.

The chain recombines TRBV5-1 with TRBJ2-5, with unresolved D. Germline lookup yields CDR1 SGHRS and CDR2 YFSETQ. Trimming took off 4 bases at V and 0 bases at J, with 10 bases between the two ends. The CDR3 runs to 14 residues. This CDR3 is CASSLDTHQETQYF. The CDR3 DNA follows: TGCGCCAGCAGCCTTGACACACACCAAGAGACCCAGTACTTC.

V usage is TRBV5-4 and J usage is TRBJ2-1, with no clear D. The germline CDR1 and CDR2 sequences are SGHNT and YYREEE (reference sequence). This CDR3 comprises 13 residues. V was pared by 1 base and J by 9 bases, with 11 bases between. The CDR3 reads CASSLPTPSEQFF. The DNA of the CDR3 is TGTGCCAGCAGCTTGCCCACTCCTAGTGAGCAGTTCTTC.

This clone was seen more than once but under ten times. The chain links TRBV11-2 to TRBJ1-1, with 7 positions matching TRBD1. The CDR3 runs to 18 residues. Unmatched junction bases numbered 17, after V lost 5 bases and J lost 2 bases. The germline V gene has CDR1 SGHAT and CDR2 FQNNGV. CDR3 DNA sequence: TGTGCCAGCAGCCCTAGCATCCGGGACAGCCTTCTCAACACTGAAGCTTTCTTT. Encoded protein: CASSPSIRDSLLNTEAFF.

The CDR3 bases are TGTGCCAGCAGCTCCCTTGGGGGGGATACGCAGTATTTT. It specifies CASSSLGGDTQYF. The V gene is TRBV5-4, the J gene TRBJ2-3; the D gene is possibly TRBD2 (6 bases). The CDR3 runs to 13 residues. The germline V gene encodes CDR1 SGHNT and CDR2 YYREEE (reference sequence). The ends were cut back, 3 bases at V and 6 bases at J, with 11 bases in the middle.

The chain combines TRBV5-4 with TRBJ2-7; 13 bases are a match to TRBD2. The junction had 5 bases not matched to a gene; V was cut back by 7 bases and J by 7 bases. Germline V gene sequence: CDR1 SGHNT, CDR2 YYREEE (reference sequence). The CDR3 is 13 amino acids. CDR3 loop: CASQVGLAGEQYF. The CDR3 region has the DNA TGTGCCAGCCAAGTGGGACTAGCGGGGGAGCAGTACTTC.

The chain recombines TRBV19 with TRBJ2-3; 12 nucleotides agree with TRBD1. This CDR3 is built from 14 residues. From germline, CDR1 is LNHDA and CDR2 SQIVND (reference sequence). The ends lost 6 bases at V and 7 bases at J; junction bases unmatched: 5. The CDR3 is CASSPGQGANTQYF. CDR3 bases: TGTGCCAGTAGCCCGGGACAGGGGGCGAATACGCAGTATTTT.